This T cell receptor (beta chain) was recorded in a study of blood T cell repertoires in COVID-19. Study-wide background: The United States, Italy and Spain supplied acute and convalescent COVID-19 samples. T cells, B-cell-depleted T cells, or PBMCs provided the cDNA or gDNA that served as material.

This CDR3 is 14 amino acids long. The ends lost 7 bases at V and 7 bases at J; junction bases unmatched: 11. Per the germline V gene, CDR1 is SNHLY and CDR2 is FYNNEI. Per the authors' pipeline: Using reference gene primer amplification, nucleated cell counts were estimated. Using immunoSEQ multiplex PCR, the repertoire was profiled, and TCRdb retains in-frame clones only, with some absent. V and J calls and clone size are given by that table; D and trimming were obtained from the DNA. The table shows 200,000 to 250,000 clones, with roughly 75% occurring only once. The V call is TRBV2, the J call TRBJ2-7; 9 bases match TRBD2. Sequenced input: peripheral blood. The sequence came from a woman in her sixties or seventies with acute or convalescent COVID-19. The CDR3 sequence is CASMGRLAVWEQYF. CDR3 coding DNA: TGTGCCAGCATGGGGAGACTAGCGGTGTGGGAGCAGTACTTC.